These 8 T cell receptor beta chains originate from one sample sequenced in a study of shared clonotypes between healthy human individuals. The protocol was immunoSEQ multiplex PCR, while the TCRdb copy is restricted to in-frame clones and leaves out a portion. The table includes approximately 2,300,000 clones, about nine tenths detected once. The sequencing input was naive CD4+ T cells from PBMCs. The subset is: CD45RA+ positively selected. All receptors come from a man between 18 and 35 years old in good health. Some clones in this sample may be carry-over from other donors' samples.

The J gene is TRBJ2-7, the V gene TRBV5-5, with D possibly being TRBD2 (6 bases). The ends were cut back, 2 bases at V and 2 bases at J, with 17 bases in the middle. The CDR3 has 16 amino acids. Germline-derived CDR1 and CDR2 are SGHKS and YYEKEE (reference sequence). The CDR3 loop is CASSFSAGPPAYEQYF. The CDR3 nucleotides are TGTGCCAGCAGCTTCTCGGCGGGACCCCCAGCCTACGAGCAGTACTTC.

About this clone: The germline gene is not matched at one end of the junction; a read error may be the cause. The chain couples TRBV5-4 to TRBJ2-4; D ambiguous. This CDR3 has 15 amino acids. Per the germline V gene, CDR1 is SGHNT and CDR2 is YYREEE (reference sequence). The CDR3 DNA reads as TGTGCCAGCACCGATCCCACGTCAGCCAAAAACATTCAGTGCTTC. Residues: CASTDPTSAKNIQCF.

The rearrangement uses TRBV28 and TRBJ1-5; D ambiguous. The CDR3 is made up of 16 amino acids. Germline V gives CDR1 MDHEN, CDR2 SYDVKM. V was cut by 4 bases and J by 3 bases, with 16 bases left in between. CDR3 amino acids: CASSSLVHTVNQPQHF. DNA for the CDR3: TGTGCCAGCAGTTCACTCGTTCACACCGTCAATCAGCCCCAGCATTTT.

This chain connects TRBV9 to TRBJ1-4; 7 nucleotides match TRBD1. The CDR3 is 18 amino acids. The germline gives CDR1 SGDLS, CDR2 YYNGEE. The V gene end was trimmed by 3 bases and the J gene end by 8 bases; junction bases not matched to a gene: 19. CDR3 protein: CASSARGGLGGRGEKLFF. CDR3 nucleotide sequence: TGTGCCAGCAGCGCCAGAGGGGGCCTGGGGGGTCGAGGGGAAAAACTGTTTTTT.

This clone was recorded once. The V call is TRBV11-3, the J call TRBJ2-1; D ambiguous. This CDR3 has 14 residues. The V end was cut by 5 bases, the J end by 8 bases, with 16 bases between. Germline-derived CDR1 and CDR2 are SGHNT and YENEEA. CDR3: CASSPLLRSDEQFF. In DNA, the CDR3 is TGTGCCAGCAGCCCGCTACTGAGGTCAGATGAGCAGTTCTTC.

The chain is built from TRBV5-1 and TRBJ2-5, with D possibly being TRBD1 or TRBD2 (6 bases each). This CDR3 has 13 amino acids. V was trimmed by 7 bases and J by 0 bases, leaving 10 bases between them. The germline CDR1 and CDR2 sequences are SGHRS and YFSETQ. The CDR3 DNA sequence: TGCGCCAGCGCGGGACAAAACCAAGAGACCCAGTACTTC. It codes for CASAGQNQETQYF.

The V and J genes are TRBV6-1 and TRBJ1-1; no firm D call. This CDR3 region has 14 residues. Between the trimmed V and J ends, which lost 4 bases and 1 base, there was a span of 10 bases. CDR1 MNHNS and CDR2 SASEGT come from the germline V gene. In DNA form, the CDR3 reads TGTGCCAGCAGTGGCCCGGGAAGGAACACTGAAGCTTTCTTT. It codes for CASSGPGRNTEAFF.

The chain employs TRBV7-2 and TRBJ2-4, with a weak D call TRBD1 (6 bases). The CDR3 is made up of 16 amino acids. V lost 1 base and J lost 3, with 13 bases in between. Germline V gene lookup returns CDR1 SGHTA and CDR2 FQGNSA. The chain's CDR3 is CASSLVGGSIKNIQYF. For the CDR3, the DNA is TGTGCCAGCAGCTTAGTTGGGGGCAGTATCAAAAACATTCAGTACTTC. Filled out from reference TRBV7-2 and TRBJ2-4, the complete variable domain reads GAGVSQSPSNKVTEKGKDVELRCDPISGHTALYWYRQSLGQGLEFLIYFQGNSAPDKSGLPSDRFSAERTGGSVSTLTIQRTQQEDSAVYLCASSLVGGSIKNIQYFGAGTRLSVL.